The rows below give T cell receptor beta chains drawn from one sample of a study of graft-versus-host responses after intestinal transplantation. Repertoires were generated with immunoSEQ multiplex PCR, while TCRdb's copy carries only in-frame clones and drops some. The repertoire holds roughly 38,000 clones, with over 90% as singletons. The antigens for these receptors are not known. The sequencing used unstimulated CD8+ T cells sorted from spleen or lymph node cells, collected before transplant. The receptors were gathered from a human donor who was the organ donor for an intestinal transplant. CDR3s include the opening cysteine and the closing phenylalanine or tryptophan.

J gene,V gene,CDR3 protein
TRBJ1-5,TRBV6-1,CASSPVEADNQPQHF
TRBJ2-3,TRBV18,CASSPRGLAGGPAYWKDTQYF
.,TRBV7-2,CASSLASDFYEQYF
TRBJ2-5,TRBV28,CASSWTGKETQYF
TRBJ1-2,TRBV19,CASSMGRANYGYTF
TRBJ2-7,TRBV5-1,CASSWTGGYEQYF
TRBJ1-1,TRBV28,CASSWGDRDTEAFF
TRBJ1-1,TRBV16,CASSQWKGWTEAFF
TRBJ2-3,TRBV15,CATSSGTGFQYF
TRBJ1-1,TRBV6-5,CASSYGGSEAFF
TRBJ2-2,TRBV13,CASSPRGGELFF
TRBJ1-2,TRBV27,CASSLWQGGRNYGYTF
TRBJ2-3,TRBV5-8,CASSTDTQYF
TRBJ2-1,TRBV6-1,CASSETGGNEQFF
TRBJ1-1,TRBV25-1,CASSEGGNTEAFF
TRBJ1-1,TRBV10-1,CARLDRLNTEAFF
TRBJ1-4,TRBV28,CASSLLRAAPTNEKLFF
TRBJ2-1,TRBV4-1,CASSQVFLKNPFYNEQFF
TRBJ2-5,TRBV11-3,CASSFLAFPETQYF
TRBJ1-2,TRBV30,CAWSEGPRMGYTF
TRBJ1-2,TRBV21-1,CASSKAGQGLGYTF
TRBJ2-1,TRBV9,CASTLHGTSSYNEQFF
TRBJ2-7,TRBV5-1,CASSLAGTGGSYEQYF
TRBJ2-6,TRBV11-1,CASSYGDKADKSRANVLTF
TRBJ1-1,TRBV7-9,CASSPWTGVITEAFF
TRBJ2-7,TRBV6-6,CASRIQGTYEQYF
TRBJ2-7,TRBV11-3,CASSAGQSPLYEQYF